Following are 29 T cell receptor beta chains from one sample sequenced in a study of glioma-infiltrating T cells after dendritic cell vaccination. The table came from immunoSEQ multiplex PCR; TCRdb's copy has only in-frame clones and leaves some out. The profile shows about 65,000 clones, roughly nine tenths of them singletons. Documented time point: after dendritic cell vaccination, including at tumor progression/relapse. This specimen was blood, taken after dendritic cell vaccination. Receptors were obtained from a human donor with glioblastoma.

This chain uses TRBV7-7 with TRBJ2-2, with 8 bases matching TRBD2. The junction had 2 bases not matched to a gene; V was cut back by 5 bases and J by 6 bases. The CDR3 runs to 13 residues. Germline V gene lookup returns CDR1 SSHAT and CDR2 FNYEAQ (reference sequence). Here the CDR3 DNA reads TGTGCCAGCAGCCTCGGGGGGGCCGGGGAGCTGTTTTTT. This gives the protein CASSLGGAGELFF. Supplemented by reference TRBV7-7 and TRBJ2-2, the full variable domain reads GAGVSQSPRYKVTKRGQDVTLRCDPISSHATLYWYQQALGQGPEFLTYFNYEAQPDKSGLPSDRFSAERPEGSISTLTIQRTEQRDSAMYRCASSLGGAGELFFGEGSRLTVL.

This rearrangement joins TRBV2 to TRBJ2-1; D may be TRBD1 (6 bases). Between the trimmed V and J ends, which lost 4 bases and 6 bases, there was a span of 19 bases. The CDR3 is 16 residues long. In germline, CDR1 is SNHLY, CDR2 FYNNEI. The CDR3 DNA reads TGTGCCAGCAGTGTTTCAGGAAGGCAAGGGGGCAATGAGCAGTTCTTC. This encodes CASSVSGRQGGNEQFF.

The rearrangement joins TRBV7-3 to TRBJ1-1; D is possibly TRBD1 (5 bases). Trimming removed 6 bases at V and 1 base at J, with 9 bases between. Germline V gene lookup returns CDR1 SGHTA and CDR2 FQGTGA. This CDR3 has 13 residues. CDR3 residues: CASSLDTNTEAFF. The CDR3 coding sequence is TGTGCCAGCAGTTTGGACACGAACACTGAAGCTTTCTTT. Together with reference TRBV7-3 and TRBJ1-1, the CDR3 gives the full variable domain: GAGVSQTPSNKVTEKGKYVELRCDPISGHTALYWYRQSLGQGPEFLIYFQGTGAADDSGLPNDRFFAVRPEGSVSTLKIQRTERGDSAVYLCASSLDTNTEAFFGQGTRLTVV.

This rearrangement joins TRBV5-4 to TRBJ2-3, with D possibly TRBD2 on 6 matching bases. Trimming removed 3 bases from V and 2 bases from J, with 13 bases in between. Germline CDR1 is SGHNT and CDR2 is YYREEE (reference sequence). There are 15 residues in the CDR3. CDR3 bases: TGTGCCAGCAGCTCGCGCGGGGATCACACAGATACGCAGTATTTT. Protein sequence: CASSSRGDHTDTQYF.

The chain recombines TRBV6-5 with TRBJ1-1, with 9 bases that match TRBD1. The CDR3 is 15 amino acids. After removal of 4 bases from V and 1 base from J, the junction contained 4 bases not matched to a gene. Germline CDR1 is MNHEY and CDR2 is SVGAGI. CDR3 coding DNA: TGTGCCAGCAGTTTTGACAGGGGGTCGAACACTGAAGCTTTCTTT. Protein sequence: CASSFDRGSNTEAFF.

CDR3 sequence reads: CASSSSGGRDTQYF. CDR3 bases: TGTGCCAGCAGCTCTAGCGGGGGGCGGGATACGCAGTATTTT. The chain is built from TRBV9 and TRBJ2-3; 11 bases align to TRBD2. Germline V lookup: CDR1 SGDLS, CDR2 YYNGEE. The CDR3 extends over 14 amino acids. The ends lost 4 bases at V and 6 bases at J; junction bases unmatched: 4.

The chain employs TRBV7-9 and TRBJ1-2, with TRBD1 matching 8 bases. CDR1 is SEHNR, CDR2 FQNEAQ, per germline (reference sequence). J lost 5 bases, V lost 6 bases, and 14 bases had no gene match. CDR3 length: 16 amino acids. The CDR3 DNA sequence: TGTGCCAGCAGTTATGTACAGGGGGAAGGGGGGTATGGCTACACCTTC. Translation: CASSYVQGEGGYGYTF.

This clone was counted a few times. J is TRBJ1-2 and V is TRBV4-1; a weak D match, TRBD1 (6 bases). Per germline, CDR1 MGHRA and CDR2 YSYEKL. The ends were cut back, 6 bases at V and 5 bases at J, with 22 bases in the middle. The length of the CDR3 is 16 residues. The CDR3 DNA follows: TGCGCCAGCAGTCCCCAGTTGGGTCTAGGGGGTTATGGCTACACCTTC. Its translation is CASSPQLGLGGYGYTF.

This rearrangement joins TRBV5-1 to TRBJ1-1; the D is unclear. CDR1 and CDR2 (germline): SGHRS, YFSETQ. The CDR3 sequence is 14 residues long. V lost 3 bases and J lost 0, with 9 bases in between. The CDR3 is CASSSLVLNTEAFF. In nucleotides, the CDR3 is TGCGCCAGCAGCTCCCTTGTCCTGAACACTGAAGCTTTCTTT.

The CDR3 region has the DNA TGTGCCAGCTCACCGTCCGGGACTACACAGTTCTTC. Protein sequence: CASSPSGTTQFF. This chain links TRBV18 with TRBJ2-1; 7 bases are shared with TRBD2. The germline V gene encodes CDR1 KGHSH and CDR2 LQKENI. This CDR3 is built from 12 residues. V was pared by 3 bases and J by 13 bases, with 6 bases of the junction left unmatched.

The gene calls are TRBV6-1 and TRBJ1-2, with TRBD1 matching 10 bases. The V segment lost 0 bases and the J segment 3 bases; nucleotides outside the gene matches: 1. The CDR3 is made up of 15 amino acids. CDR1 and CDR2 from the germline V gene are MNHNS and SASEGT. The CDR3 DNA is TGTGCCAGCAGTGAAGCCGGGACAGGGGACTATGGCTACACCTTC. Its protein product is CASSEAGTGDYGYTF.

The chain combines TRBV7-8 with TRBJ1-1; 7 nucleotides match TRBD1. The junction had 13 bases not matched to a gene; V was cut back by 5 bases and J by 7 bases. The CDR3 has 15 residues. Per germline, CDR1 SGHVS and CDR2 FQNEAQ. CDR3: CASSTGQTPGGEAFF. CDR3 nucleotide sequence: TGTGCCAGCAGCACGGGACAGACACCCGGAGGTGAAGCTTTCTTT.

This clone was found a few times. The rearrangement uses TRBV14 and TRBJ1-4; 7 bases align to TRBD1. Germline loops: CDR1 SGHDN, CDR2 FVKESK. The CDR3 totals 17 residues. Germline trimming cut 3 bases from V and 4 bases from J; bases unmatched to any gene: 11. The CDR3 bases are TGTGCCAGCAGCCAGGACAGGATCAGAGGTTTTAATGAAAAACTGTTTTTT. This codes for CASSQDRIRGFNEKLFF.

The V call is TRBV30, the J call TRBJ2-1; D remains unclear. Germline CDR1 GTSNPN, CDR2 SVGIG (reference sequence). The CDR3 is 13 amino acids. Trimming took off 1 base at V and 0 bases at J, with 4 bases between the two ends. This CDR3 reads CAWSGSSYNEQFF. CDR3 sequence (DNA): TGTGCCTGGAGTGGCAGCTCCTACAATGAGCAGTTCTTC.

The V call is TRBV21-1, the J call TRBJ2-2; the table's D gene call, TRBD2, was not cross checked with the DNA. TRBV21-1 is flagged as a pseudogene. The length of the CDR3 is 15 residues. The CDR3 sequence: CASPLLRENTGELFF. The CDR3 nucleotides are TGTGCCAGCCCACTCTTGAGGGAGAACACCGGGGAGCTGTTTTTT.

This clone appeared once. The genes are TRBV6-5 and TRBJ2-7; no definite D call. This CDR3 is built from 16 residues. V was clipped by 0 bases and J by 2 bases, with 14 bases between them. From germline, CDR1 is MNHEY and CDR2 SVGAGI. The DNA of the CDR3 is TGTGCCAGCAGTTACTCGACTGGTCATCGAACCTACGAGCAGTACTTC. Amino acid sequence: CASSYSTGHRTYEQYF.

The J gene is TRBJ1-5, the V gene TRBV9; 8 bases match TRBD1. The V and J ends lost 3 bases and 4 bases, in that order; junction bases with no gene match: 6. Looked up from germline, CDR1 is SGDLS and CDR2 is YYNGEE. The CDR3 consists of 15 residues. The CDR3 loop is CASSADGTGNQPQHF. The DNA for the CDR3 is TGTGCCAGCAGCGCGGATGGGACAGGTAATCAGCCCCAGCATTTT. The full variable domain, in which reference TRBV9 and TRBJ1-5 provide the parts outside the CDR3, is DSGVTQTPKHLITATGQRVTLRCSPRSGDLSVYWYQQSLDQGLQFLIQYYNGEERAKGNILERFSAQQFPDLHSELNLSSLELGDSALYFCASSADGTGNQPQHFGDGTRLSIL.

The chain combines TRBV2 with TRBJ1-5, with a possible D match to TRBD1 (5 bases). V was clipped by 2 bases and J by 0 bases, with 14 bases between them. Germline lookup yields CDR1 SNHLY and CDR2 FYNNEI. The CDR3 contains 17 residues. This CDR3 is CASSELVGLYSNQPQHF. The CDR3 region has the DNA TGTGCCAGCAGTGAATTGGTGGGGCTATATAGCAATCAGCCCCAGCATTTT.

The V and J genes are TRBV6-1 and TRBJ1-1, with D hard to call. The V end lost 6 bases, the J end lost 2 bases, and 10 bases lay between the germline ends. The CDR3 loop spans 13 amino acids. Germline loops: CDR1 MNHNS, CDR2 SASEGT. CDR3 DNA: TGTGCCAGCAGGGCTACACTAAACACTGAAGCTTTCTTT. This encodes CASRATLNTEAFF.

In its sample, this clone was seen once. The chain uses TRBV30 and TRBJ1-3; no firm D call. The V gene lost 5 bases and the J gene lost 0 bases, with 8 bases spanning the gap. There are 13 residues in the CDR3. The V gene's germline CDR1 is GTSNPN and CDR2 SVGIG (reference sequence). DNA of the CDR3: TGTGCCTGGGGAAGGAGCTCTGGAAACACCATATATTTT. It specifies CAWGRSSGNTIYF.

A few counts support this clone. V is TRBV30 and J is TRBJ2-3; D is undetermined. V dropped 0 bases and J dropped 7 bases, with 14 bases sitting between them. The CDR3 length is 14 residues. Germline CDR1 and CDR2: GTSNPN and SVGIG (reference sequence). CDR3 DNA: TGTGCCTGGAGTGTGGCTAGACCCCCGTATACGCAGTATTTT. Its protein product is CAWSVARPPYTQYF.

This sequence joins TRBV18 and TRBJ1-2, with TRBD1 identical over 7 bases. The V gene end was trimmed by 3 bases and the J gene end by 4 bases; junction bases not matched to a gene: 11. Germline assignment: CDR1 KGHSH and CDR2 LQKENI. This CDR3 has 16 amino acids. The CDR3 protein is CASSPSEGDRAYGYTF. The CDR3 DNA reads TGTGCCAGCTCACCGAGCGAGGGAGACAGGGCCTATGGCTACACCTTC.

The chain recombines TRBV10-3 with TRBJ2-7, with D tentatively TRBD2 (6 bases). CDR3 length equals 13 residues. Trimming removed 11 bases at V and 3 bases at J, with 17 bases between. Germline V gene lookup returns CDR1 ENHRY and CDR2 SYGVKD. The CDR3 loop reads CASAGTPHYEQYF. Here the CDR3 DNA reads TGTGCCTCCGCGGGGACCCCTCACTACGAGCAGTACTTC.

This chain links TRBV12-5 with TRBJ2-7; D not resolved. CDR1 is LGHNT, CDR2 FRNRAP, per germline. The CDR3 has 12 residues. The V end lost 0 bases, the J end lost 10 bases, and 10 bases lay between the germline ends. CDR3 nucleotides: TGTGCTAGTGGTTTGGTACGCCAGGATCAGTACTTC. Translation gives CASGLVRQDQYF.

The genes are TRBV5-8 and TRBJ2-7; 9 nucleotides match TRBD1. The V and J ends lost 5 bases and 4 bases, in that order; junction bases with no gene match: 10. This CDR3 region has 15 residues. CDR1 and CDR2 (germline): SGHTS, YDEGEE. This CDR3 reads CASRNQPGQGYEQYF. The DNA for the CDR3 is TGTGCCAGCAGAAACCAGCCGGGACAGGGATACGAGCAGTACTTC.

V is TRBV25-1 and J is TRBJ1-2; D not certain. The V end was cut by 1 base, the J end by 4 bases, with 16 bases between. Germline CDR1 and CDR2: MGHDK and SYGVNS. There are 16 residues in the CDR3. The CDR3 sequence is CASSELAARFGYGYTF. The CDR3 DNA reads as TGTGCCAGCAGTGAATTAGCGGCGCGGTTTGGCTATGGCTACACCTTC.

V gene TRBV6-5 combines with J gene TRBJ1-1, with 9 bases identical to TRBD1. The CDR3 sequence is 14 residues long. Germline lookup yields CDR1 MNHEY and CDR2 SVGAGI. V shed 6 bases, J shed 1 base, and the junction held 3 bases outside the gene matches. The CDR3 DNA follows: TGTGCCAGCAGCCGGACAGGGGAGAACACTGAAGCTTTCTTT. Its protein is CASSRTGENTEAFF.

J is TRBJ1-3 and V is TRBV11-2; perhaps TRBD1 as D (5 bases). V was pared by 0 bases and J by 11 bases, with 20 bases between. The V gene's germline CDR1 is SGHAT and CDR2 FQNNGV. The CDR3 is 16 residues long. The CDR3 protein is CASSLEFQGSRRPIYF. Here the CDR3 DNA reads TGTGCCAGCAGCTTAGAATTCCAGGGTAGCCGTCGGCCCATATATTTT.

J is TRBJ2-1 and V is TRBV19; 9 bases line up with TRBD2. The CDR3 is 18 residues long. CDR1 is LNHDA and CDR2 is SQIVND in the germline V gene (reference sequence). V was pared by 1 base and J by 0 bases, with 7 bases of the junction left unmatched. The CDR3 here is CASSIGTSAHSSYNEQFF. The CDR3, as DNA: TGTGCCAGTAGTATAGGGACTAGCGCCCACAGCTCCTACAATGAGCAGTTCTTC. Looking up the rest from reference TRBV19 and TRBJ2-1 gives the full variable domain: DGGITQSPKYLFRKEGQNVTLSCEQNLNHDAMYWYRQDPGQGLRLIYYSQIVNDFQKGDIAEGYSVSREKKESFPLTVTSAQKNPTAFYLCASSIGTSAHSSYNEQFFGPGTRLTVL.